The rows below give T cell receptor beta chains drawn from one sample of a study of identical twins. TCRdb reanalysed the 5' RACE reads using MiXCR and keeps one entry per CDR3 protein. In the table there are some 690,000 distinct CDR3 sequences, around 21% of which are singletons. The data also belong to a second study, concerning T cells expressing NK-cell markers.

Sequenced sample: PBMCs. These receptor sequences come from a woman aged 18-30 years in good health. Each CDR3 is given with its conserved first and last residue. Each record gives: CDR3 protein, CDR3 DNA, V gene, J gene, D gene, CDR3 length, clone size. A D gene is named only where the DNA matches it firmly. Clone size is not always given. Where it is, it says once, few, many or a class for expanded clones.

CDR3aa: CASSQDRRGDTEAFF; CDR3nt: TGTGCCAGCAGCCAAGATCGTCGGGGGGACACTGAAGCTTTCTTT; v_gene: TRBV4-2; j_gene: TRBJ1-1; d_gene: .; len: 15; abundance: few
CDR3aa: CAISRGQDTQYF; CDR3nt: TGTGCCATCAGCCGGGGGCAGGATACGCAGTATTTT; v_gene: TRBV10-3; j_gene: TRBJ2-3; d_gene: .; len: 12; abundance: .
CDR3aa: CASSEYKGLQFF; CDR3nt: TGTGCCAGCAGTGAATATAAGGGACTACAGTTCTTC; v_gene: TRBV25-1; j_gene: TRBJ2-1; d_gene: TRBD2; len: 12; abundance: few
CDR3aa: CASSYLAGASGANVLTF; CDR3nt: TGTGCCAGCAGTTACCTCGCGGGAGCCTCTGGGGCCAACGTCCTGACTTTC; v_gene: TRBV6-5; j_gene: TRBJ2-6; d_gene: TRBD2; len: 17; abundance: many
CDR3aa: CSAGASGNYEQYF; CDR3nt: TGCAGTGCGGGGGCTAGCGGGAACTACGAGCAGTACTTC; v_gene: TRBV20-1; j_gene: TRBJ2-7; d_gene: TRBD2; len: 13; abundance: .
CDR3aa: CSVGGQASSYEQYF; CDR3nt: TGCAGCGTCGGGGGACAGGCGAGCTCCTACGAGCAGTACTTC; v_gene: TRBV29-1; j_gene: TRBJ2-7; d_gene: TRBD1; len: 14; abundance: .
CDR3aa: CATSRGAGRSSYEQYF; CDR3nt: TGTGCCACCAGCAGAGGTGCAGGCCGAAGCTCCTACGAGCAGTACTTC; v_gene: TRBV15; j_gene: TRBJ2-7; d_gene: .; len: 16; abundance: few
CDR3aa: CASSQAGAGGNEQFF; CDR3nt: TGCGCCAGCAGCCAAGCAGGGGCGGGTGGGAATGAGCAGTTCTTC; v_gene: TRBV4-3; j_gene: TRBJ2-1; d_gene: .; len: 15; abundance: .
CDR3aa: CASSSPEDYGYTF; CDR3nt: TGTGCCAGCAGTTCACCGGAGGACTATGGCTACACCTTC; v_gene: TRBV12-3/TRBV12-4; j_gene: TRBJ1-2; d_gene: .; len: 13; abundance: .
CDR3aa: CASSARRLGRTDTQYF; CDR3nt: TGTGCCAGCAGTGCCCGGAGGTTGGGGCGAACAGATACGCAGTATTTT; v_gene: TRBV12-3/TRBV12-4; j_gene: TRBJ2-3; d_gene: .; len: 16; abundance: .
CDR3aa: CASSLTSGRTYNEQFF; CDR3nt: TGCGCCAGCAGCTTGACTAGCGGGAGGACCTACAATGAGCAGTTCTTC; v_gene: TRBV5-1; j_gene: TRBJ2-1; d_gene: TRBD2; len: 16; abundance: .
CDR3aa: CSVPEGGEQFF; CDR3nt: TGCAGTGTTCCAGAGGGTGGTGAGCAGTTCTTC; v_gene: TRBV20-1; j_gene: TRBJ2-1; d_gene: .; len: 11; abundance: few
CDR3aa: CASSPLAKNIQYF; CDR3nt: TGTGCCAGCAGTCCCTTAGCCAAAAACATTCAGTACTTC; v_gene: TRBV6-2/TRBV6-3; j_gene: TRBJ2-4; d_gene: .; len: 13; abundance: many
CDR3aa: CASSEGYWAMVNEQFF; CDR3nt: TGTGCCAGCAGCGAGGGATATTGGGCGATGGTAAATGAGCAGTTCTTC; v_gene: TRBV9; j_gene: TRBJ2-1; d_gene: .; len: 16; abundance: many
CDR3aa: CASSDKRGYGHEQFF; CDR3nt: TGCGCCAGCAGTGATAAGCGGGGGTACGGTCATGAGCAGTTCTTC; v_gene: TRBV10-1; j_gene: TRBJ2-1; d_gene: TRBD2; len: 15; abundance: many
CDR3aa: CSATGTSGRAGYEQYF; CDR3nt: TGCAGTGCAACCGGGACTAGCGGGAGGGCGGGCTACGAGCAGTACTTC; v_gene: TRBV20-1; j_gene: TRBJ2-7; d_gene: TRBD2; len: 16; abundance: few
CDR3aa: CASSQEPTSYNEQFF; CDR3nt: TGTGCCAGCAGCCAAGAGCCGACTAGCTACAATGAGCAGTTCTTC; v_gene: TRBV14; j_gene: TRBJ2-1; d_gene: .; len: 15; abundance: .
CDR3aa: CASSLAGQGNYDEQFF; CDR3nt: TGTGCCAGCAGCTTGGCCGGACAGGGCAATTACGATGAGCAGTTCTTC; v_gene: TRBV5-5; j_gene: TRBJ2-1; d_gene: TRBD1; len: 16; abundance: many
CDR3aa: CSALPVPARRGGYNEQFF; CDR3nt: TGCAGTGCGCTTCCGGTCCCGGCCCGCCGTGGGGGGTACAATGAGCAGTTCTTC; v_gene: TRBV20-1; j_gene: TRBJ2-1; d_gene: .; len: 18; abundance: once
CDR3aa: CASSERVNEQFF; CDR3nt: TGTGCCAGCAGTGAACGAGTCAATGAGCAGTTCTTC; v_gene: TRBV2; j_gene: TRBJ2-1; d_gene: .; len: 12; abundance: .
CDR3aa: CASSLDLAGGDEQFF; CDR3nt: TGTGCCAGCAGCTTAGATCTTGCGGGGGGCGATGAGCAGTTCTTC; v_gene: TRBV11-2; j_gene: TRBJ2-1; d_gene: TRBD2; len: 15; abundance: many
CDR3aa: CSARDGRDGQTQYF; CDR3nt: TGCAGTGCTAGAGATGGGAGGGACGGGCAGACCCAGTACTTC; v_gene: TRBV20-1; j_gene: TRBJ2-5; d_gene: TRBD2; len: 14; abundance: few
CDR3aa: CASSLGGRAKEQYF; CDR3nt: TGTGCCAGCAGTTTAGGCGGGAGGGCCAAAGAGCAGTACTTC; v_gene: TRBV12-3/TRBV12-4; j_gene: TRBJ2-7; d_gene: TRBD2; len: 14; abundance: .
CDR3aa: CSAIEVGNTIYF; CDR3nt: TGCAGTGCTATTGAGGTTGGAAACACCATATATTTT; v_gene: TRBV20-1; j_gene: TRBJ1-3; d_gene: .; len: 12; abundance: few
CDR3aa: CASSGVGGRAETQYF; CDR3nt: TGTGCCAGCAGCGGGGTCGGGGGAAGGGCGGAGACCCAGTACTTC; v_gene: TRBV7-2; j_gene: TRBJ2-5; d_gene: .; len: 15; abundance: .
CDR3aa: CSAPISYEQYF; CDR3nt: TGCAGTGCTCCGATCTCTTACGAGCAGTACTTC; v_gene: TRBV20-1; j_gene: TRBJ2-7; d_gene: .; len: 11; abundance: few
CDR3aa: CSGTSGETQYF; CDR3nt: TGCAGCGGGACTAGCGGCGAGACCCAGTACTTC; v_gene: TRBV29-1; j_gene: TRBJ2-5; d_gene: TRBD2; len: 11; abundance: many
CDR3aa: CSALQGNPNSPLHF; CDR3nt: TGCAGTGCTTTACAGGGGAACCCTAATTCACCCCTCCACTTT; v_gene: TRBV20-1; j_gene: TRBJ1-6; d_gene: TRBD1; len: 14; abundance: few
CDR3aa: CAIRGYIDSKETQYF; CDR3nt: TGTGCCATCAGAGGATATATAGACAGCAAAGAGACCCAGTACTTC; v_gene: TRBV10-3; j_gene: TRBJ2-5; d_gene: .; len: 15; abundance: many
CDR3aa: CASSDGQGAWETQYF; CDR3nt: TGTGCCAGCAGTGATGGGCAGGGGGCCTGGGAGACCCAGTACTTC; v_gene: TRBV6-1; j_gene: TRBJ2-5; d_gene: TRBD1; len: 15; abundance: .
CDR3aa: CASSLDTGSSYEQYF; CDR3nt: TGTGCCAGCAGCTTGGATACCGGTAGCTCCTACGAGCAGTACTTC; v_gene: TRBV5-5; j_gene: TRBJ2-7; d_gene: .; len: 15; abundance: few
CDR3aa: CSAGDTVNTEAFF; CDR3nt: TGCAGTGCTGGAGATACAGTGAACACTGAAGCTTTCTTT; v_gene: TRBV20-1; j_gene: TRBJ1-1; d_gene: .; len: 13; abundance: many
CDR3aa: CASSDQGGTQYF; CDR3nt: TGCGCCAGCAGTGATCAGGGGGGTACGCAGTATTTT; v_gene: TRBV10-1; j_gene: TRBJ2-3; d_gene: .; len: 12; abundance: few
CDR3aa: CASSYRVREQYF; CDR3nt: TGTGCCAGCAGTTACAGGGTTCGGGAGCAGTACTTC; v_gene: TRBV6-6; j_gene: TRBJ2-7; d_gene: .; len: 12; abundance: many
CDR3aa: CASPGPTDTQYF; CDR3nt: TGTGCCAGCCCGGGTCCTACAGATACGCAGTATTTT; v_gene: TRBV2; j_gene: TRBJ2-3; d_gene: .; len: 12; abundance: .
CDR3aa: CASRGHRDLQTTYEQYF; CDR3nt: TGTGCCAGCCGCGGCCACCGGGACCTCCAAACCACCTACGAGCAGTACTTC; v_gene: TRBV2; j_gene: TRBJ2-7; d_gene: .; len: 17; abundance: .
CDR3aa: CASSVYTGYGYTF; CDR3nt: TGTGCCAGCAGCGTTTACACGGGCTATGGCTACACCTTC; v_gene: TRBV7-9; j_gene: TRBJ1-2; d_gene: .; len: 13; abundance: .
CDR3aa: CASGKVQRDTQYF; CDR3nt: TGTGCCAGCGGCAAAGTACAGCGGGATACGCAGTATTTT; v_gene: TRBV6-1; j_gene: TRBJ2-3; d_gene: .; len: 13; abundance: few
CDR3aa: CSARDLERGNTIYF; CDR3nt: TGCAGTGCTAGAGATCTGGAGCGCGGAAACACCATATATTTT; v_gene: TRBV20-1; j_gene: TRBJ1-3; d_gene: .; len: 14; abundance: once
CDR3aa: CASSLYEGGYTF; CDR3nt: TGTGCCAGCAGTTTATACGAGGGAGGCTACACCTTC; v_gene: TRBV12-3/TRBV12-4; j_gene: TRBJ1-2; d_gene: .; len: 12; abundance: .
CDR3aa: CASTGGGYQPQHF; CDR3nt: TGTGCCAGCACCGGGGGGGGGTATCAGCCCCAGCATTTT; v_gene: TRBV12-3/TRBV12-4; j_gene: TRBJ1-5; d_gene: .; len: 13; abundance: few
CDR3aa: CASSWLTSGGLQETQYF; CDR3nt: TGTGCCAGCAGCTGGTTGACTAGCGGGGGGCTCCAAGAGACCCAGTACTTC; v_gene: TRBV7-9; j_gene: TRBJ2-5; d_gene: TRBD2; len: 17; abundance: few
CDR3aa: CASSQDALAGGFDQFF; CDR3nt: TGCGCCAGCAGCCAAGATGCCCTAGCGGGAGGGTTCGATCAGTTCTTC; v_gene: TRBV4-3; j_gene: TRBJ2-1; d_gene: TRBD2; len: 16; abundance: few
CDR3aa: CACSQAGTSGGVQYF; CDR3nt: TGTGCCTGCAGCCAAGCCGGGACTAGCGGGGGTGTGCAGTACTTC; v_gene: TRBV3-2; j_gene: TRBJ2-7; d_gene: .; len: 15; abundance: .
CDR3aa: CASSLGSLGNTIYF; CDR3nt: TGTGCCAGCAGTCTCGGCTCTCTTGGAAACACCATATATTTT; v_gene: TRBV12-3/TRBV12-4; j_gene: TRBJ1-3; d_gene: .; len: 14; abundance: few